The T cell receptor beta chain under discussion was sequenced for a study of shared clonotypes between healthy human individuals. Germline CDR1 SNHLY, CDR2 FYNNEI. V gave up 4 bases and J gave up 1 base, with 7 bases separating them. This CDR3 contains 14 residues. Study results and limitations: The study found lower generation probabilities in non-shared clonotypes than in those shared by all four donors. Exclusively blood specimens were collected; tissue repertoires likely differ. Among several donors, roughly 5% of naive CD4 clonotypes were found in common.

At deep level, the assay was performed. This table comes from immunoSEQ multiplex PCR, and its TCRdb copy is limited to in-frame clones, with some not included. The table records 2 million to 3 million clones, 80% to 95% of them present only once. A remark on this clone: Its target is unknown.

V gene TRBV2 combines with J gene TRBJ2-2; the D is unclear. This receptor was taken from a man between 18 and 35 years old in good health. Some clones in this sample may be carry-over from other donors' samples. The material sequenced was naive CD4+ T cells from PBMCs. Regarding subset: CD45RA+ positively selected. CDR3 protein: CASSGIENTGELFF. DNA for the CDR3: TGTGCCAGCAGTGGGATCGAGAACACCGGGGAGCTGTTTTTT.